The present entry profiles one TCR beta chain with its context. V lost 1 base and J lost 4, with 7 bases in between. The CDR3 contains 13 residues. Germline CDR1 reads MGHRA; CDR2 reads YSYEKL. Sequencing was performed with immunoSEQ multiplex PCR; in TCRdb, only in-frame clones are kept and a portion is missing. The profile shows roughly 100,000 clones, about 89% of them singletons. The data derive from a study of control samples from healthy donors and cancer patients. The chain carries TRBV4-1 and TRBJ1-2; weak D call: TRBD1 (5 bases). This TCR was sampled from a man aged 30 to 39 in good health. Input material: blood. The CDR3 reads CASSQGQGYGYTF. The CDR3, as DNA: TGCGCCAGCAGCCAAGGTCAGGGCTATGGCTACACCTTC.